This is a list of T cell receptor beta chains from one sample in a study of Graves' ophthalmopathy and Graves' hyperthyroidism. TCRdb independently ran MiXCR on the multiplex PCR reads; one entry per CDR3 protein. The sample lists approximately 640,000 distinct CDR3 sequences, about 38% occurring once. Sequencing input: peripheral blood. These TCRs come from an adult man with Graves' ophthalmopathy. CDR3s include the opening cysteine and the closing phenylalanine or tryptophan. D genes are given only for firm matches. Size is stated for part of the rows, as once, few or many counts, or as a class when the clone is expanded.

v_gene	j_gene	abundance	d_gene	CDR3aa	CDR3nt
TRBV19	TRBJ1-1	many	-	CASSTRQTDEAFF	TGTGCCAGTAGTACCCGCCAGACAGATGAAGCTTTCTTT
TRBV20-1	TRBJ1-1	many	TRBD1	CSGQTGAHTEAFF	TGCAGTGGACAGACAGGGGCGCACACTGAAGCTTTCTTT
TRBV12-3/TRBV12-4	TRBJ2-7	few	TRBD1	CASRLQGVHYEQYF	TGTGCCAGCAGGTTGCAGGGGGTCCATTACGAGCAGTACTTC
TRBV2	TRBJ1-5	many	TRBD1	CASRADRGGIYQPQHF	TGTGCCAGCAGGGCGGACAGGGGCGGAATTTATCAGCCCCAGCATTTT
TRBV19	TRBJ1-1	many	-	CASRPTPGSPAFF	TGTGCCAGTAGACCGACCCCAGGGAGCCCAGCTTTCTTT
TRBV7-8	TRBJ1-2	many	-	CASSFGGNRQYGYTF	TGTGCCAGCAGCTTCGGGGGGAATAGACAGTATGGCTACACCTTC
TRBV7-2	TRBJ2-7	-	TRBD1	CASSFTGDSSSYEQYF	TGTGCCAGCAGCTTCACAGGGGACAGCTCCTCCTACGAGCAGTACTTC
TRBV20-1	TRBJ2-7	-	-	CSTNYRPGYEQYF	TGCAGTACCAACTACAGACCCGGCTACGAGCAGTACTTC
TRBV15	TRBJ1-5	many	TRBD1	CATSRGQGASQPQHF	TGTGCCACCAGCAGAGGACAGGGGGCAAGTCAGCCCCAGCATTTT
TRBV25-1	TRBJ1-2	-	TRBD1	CALQGVNNYGYTF	TGTGCCTTACAGGGGGTAAATAACTATGGCTACACCTTC
TRBV7-9	TRBJ2-1	-	TRBD2	CASSAPTSGTYNEQFF	TGTGCCAGCAGCGCACCTACTAGCGGGACCTACAATGAGCAGTTCTTC
TRBV27	TRBJ2-7	few	-	CASSPAGRAYEQYF	TGTGCCAGCTCACCAGCTGGCAGGGCCTACGAGCAGTACTTC
TRBV29-1	TRBJ2-7	-	-	CSSLRTVSYEQYF	TGCAGCTCACTCCGGACAGTCTCCTACGAGCAGTACTTC
TRBV24-1	TRBJ2-7	few	TRBD1	CATSDSSSPGTGSSYEQYF	TGTGCCACCAGTGATTCCTCGAGTCCCGGGACAGGGTCGAGCTACGAGCAGTACTTC
TRBV7-9	TRBJ1-1	once	-	CASSQENRRAFF	TGTGCCAGCAGCCAAGAAAACAGGAGGGCTTTCTTT
TRBV6-2/TRBV6-3	TRBJ2-7	few	-	CASKSGHSSYEQYF	TGTGCCAGCAAATCGGGACATAGCTCCTACGAGCAGTACTTC
TRBV6-1	TRBJ1-1	-	-	CASKFRNTEAFF	TGTGCCAGCAAGTTTCGGAACACTGAAGCTTTCTTT
TRBV12-3/TRBV12-4	TRBJ1-2	few	TRBD1	CASSRTGARGYTF	TGTGCCAGCAGTCGGACAGGGGCGAGAGGCTACACCTTC
TRBV2	TRBJ1-5	few	TRBD1	CASSPFGQGAHQPQHF	TGTGCCAGCAGTCCGTTTGGACAGGGGGCCCATCAGCCCCAGCATTTT
TRBV19	TRBJ1-3	-	-	CASSVRQLDGNTIYF	TGTGCCAGTAGTGTCCGACAACTCGATGGAAACACCATATATTTT
TRBV7-9	TRBJ2-7	-	TRBD1	CASSKGQGNEQYF	TGTGCCAGCAGCAAGGGACAGGGGAACGAGCAGTACTTC
TRBV7-6	TRBJ2-3	-	TRBD2	CASSLGLAITSTDTQYF	TGTGCCAGCAGCTTGGGACTAGCGATAACTAGCACAGATACGCAGTATTTT
TRBV10-3	TRBJ1-1	few	-	CAISVDPRDTEAFF	TGTGCCATCAGTGTTGACCCGCGAGACACTGAAGCTTTCTTT
TRBV7-2	TRBJ2-1	-	-	CASSLGPSANNEQFF	TGTGCCAGCAGCTTAGGTCCTAGCGCTAACAATGAGCAGTTCTTC
TRBV6-4	TRBJ1-2	few	-	CASSDQGIGGYTF	TGTGCCAGCAGTGACCAGGGTATTGGTGGCTACACCTTC
TRBV10-3	TRBJ2-5	-	TRBD2	CAISAGTSDPYF	TGTGCCATCAGTGCCGGGACTAGCGACCCGTACTTC
TRBV13	TRBJ2-5	few	TRBD2	CASSRTSGHQETQYF	TGTGCCAGCAGCCGGACTAGCGGGCACCAAGAGACCCAGTACTTC
TRBV19	TRBJ1-1	many	TRBD1	CASSIVQGGTEAFF	TGTGCCAGTAGTATCGTACAGGGGGGGACTGAAGCTTTCTTT
TRBV20-1	TRBJ2-2	many	-	CSARATGELFF	TGCAGTGCTAGAGCCACCGGGGAGCTGTTTTTT
TRBV7-2	TRBJ1-2	many	-	CASSSMTANYGYTF	TGTGCCAGCAGCTCGATGACAGCTAACTATGGCTACACCTTC
TRBV3-1	TRBJ1-1	few	TRBD1	CASSQGTGLSTEAFF	TGTGCCAGCAGCCAAGGGACAGGGTTAAGCACTGAAGCTTTCTTT
TRBV29-1	TRBJ1-5	many	-	CSVIVRGNQPQHF	TGCAGCGTCATAGTCAGGGGCAATCAGCCCCAGCATTTT
TRBV2	TRBJ2-5	many	-	CASSEVKVKETQYF	TGTGCCAGCAGTGAGGTTAAGGTGAAAGAGACCCAGTACTTC
TRBV12-3/TRBV12-4	TRBJ1-2	many	-	CASSDSERRGYTF	TGTGCCAGCAGTGACAGTGAACGACGGGGCTACACCTTC
TRBV6-1	TRBJ1-5	few	-	CASSKQWTVSNQPQHF	TGTGCCAGCAGTAAGCAATGGACAGTTAGCAATCAGCCCCAGCATTTT
TRBV5-4	TRBJ2-2	-	-	CASSPEPRVRASGELFF	TGTGCCAGCAGCCCGGAACCTAGGGTCAGGGCGTCCGGGGAGCTGTTTTTT
TRBV7-8	TRBJ2-5	many	TRBD2	CASSSRGLAGGETQYF	TGTGCCAGCAGCTCAAGAGGGCTAGCGGGGGGGGAGACCCAGTACTTC